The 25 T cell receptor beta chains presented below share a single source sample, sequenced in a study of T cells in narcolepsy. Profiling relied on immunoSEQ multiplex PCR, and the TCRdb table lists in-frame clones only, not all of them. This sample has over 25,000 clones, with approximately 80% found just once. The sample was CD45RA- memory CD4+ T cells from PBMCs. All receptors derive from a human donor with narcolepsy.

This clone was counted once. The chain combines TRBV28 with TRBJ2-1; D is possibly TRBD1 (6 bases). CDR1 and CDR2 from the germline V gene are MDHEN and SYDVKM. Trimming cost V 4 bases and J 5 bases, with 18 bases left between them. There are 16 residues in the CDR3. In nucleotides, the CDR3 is TGTGCCAGCAGTTCCTTCACAGGGAAGAGGGACAATGAGCAGTTCTTC. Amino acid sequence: CASSSFTGKRDNEQFF.

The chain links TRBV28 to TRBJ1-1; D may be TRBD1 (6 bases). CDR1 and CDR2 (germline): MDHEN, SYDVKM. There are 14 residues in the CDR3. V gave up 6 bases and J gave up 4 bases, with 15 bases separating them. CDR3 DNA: TGTGCCAGCAGCCGTACCGCAGGGGCCACTGAAGCTTTCTTT. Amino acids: CASSRTAGATEAFF.

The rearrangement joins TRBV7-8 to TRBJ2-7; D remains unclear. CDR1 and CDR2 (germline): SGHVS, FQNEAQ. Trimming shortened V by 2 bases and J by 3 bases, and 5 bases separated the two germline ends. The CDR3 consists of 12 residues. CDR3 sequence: CASSLSNYEQYF. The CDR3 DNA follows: TGTGCCAGCAGCTTATCAAACTACGAGCAGTACTTC.

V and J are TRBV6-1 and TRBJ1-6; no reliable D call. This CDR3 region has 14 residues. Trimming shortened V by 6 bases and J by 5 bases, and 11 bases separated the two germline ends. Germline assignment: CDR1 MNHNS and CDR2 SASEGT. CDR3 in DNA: TGTGCCAGCAGGCTGGATATCCATAATTCACCCCTCCACTTT. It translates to CASRLDIHNSPLHF.

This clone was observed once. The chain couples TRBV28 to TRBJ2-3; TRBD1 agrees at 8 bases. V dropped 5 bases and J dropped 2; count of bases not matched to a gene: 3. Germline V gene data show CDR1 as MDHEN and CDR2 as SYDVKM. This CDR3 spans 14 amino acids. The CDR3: CASSDRGPTDTQYF. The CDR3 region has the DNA TGTGCCAGCAGTGACAGGGGACCCACAGATACGCAGTATTTT.

The CDR3 sequence: CASSTTGTGALKLFF. CDR3 in DNA: TGTGCCAGCAGCACCACCGGGACAGGGGCTCTTAAACTGTTTTTT. V and J are TRBV28 and TRBJ1-4; the match to TRBD1 covers 10 bases. The CDR3 runs 15 residues. V shed 6 bases, J shed 11 bases, and the junction held 12 bases outside the gene matches. Germline V gene sequence: CDR1 MDHEN, CDR2 SYDVKM.

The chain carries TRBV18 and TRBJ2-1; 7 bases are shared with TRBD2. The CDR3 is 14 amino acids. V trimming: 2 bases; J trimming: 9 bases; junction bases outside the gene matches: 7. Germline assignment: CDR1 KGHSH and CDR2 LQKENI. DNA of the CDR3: TGTGCCAGCTCACCAGTCGCTAGCGGCGGTGAGCAGTTCTTC. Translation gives CASSPVASGGEQFF.

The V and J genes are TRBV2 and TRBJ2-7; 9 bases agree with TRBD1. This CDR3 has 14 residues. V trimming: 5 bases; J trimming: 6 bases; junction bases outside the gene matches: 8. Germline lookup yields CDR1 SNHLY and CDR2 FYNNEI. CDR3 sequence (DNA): TGTGCCAGCAGTCTGGGACAGGGTGGCTCCGAGCAGTACTTC. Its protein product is CASSLGQGGSEQYF.

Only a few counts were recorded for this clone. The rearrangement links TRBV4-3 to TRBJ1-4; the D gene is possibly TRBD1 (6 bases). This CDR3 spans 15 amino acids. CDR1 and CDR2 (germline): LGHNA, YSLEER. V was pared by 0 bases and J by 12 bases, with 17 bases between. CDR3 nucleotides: TGCGCCAGCAGCCAAGATCTGGCAGGGGCGAGTGAACTGTTTTTT. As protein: CASSQDLAGASELFF.

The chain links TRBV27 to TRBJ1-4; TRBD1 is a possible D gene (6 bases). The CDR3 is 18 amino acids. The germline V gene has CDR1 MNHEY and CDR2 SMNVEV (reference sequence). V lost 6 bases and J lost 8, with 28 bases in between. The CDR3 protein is CASSRTPGHLSPTEKLFF. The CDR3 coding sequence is TGTGCCAGCAGCCGTACCCCGGGACACCTAAGCCCGACCGAAAAACTGTTTTTT.

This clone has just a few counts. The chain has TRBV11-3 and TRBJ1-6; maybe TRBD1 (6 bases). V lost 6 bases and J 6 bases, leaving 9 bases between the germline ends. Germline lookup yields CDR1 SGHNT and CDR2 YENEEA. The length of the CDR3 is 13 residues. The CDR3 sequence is CASRGQSNSPLHF. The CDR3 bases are TGTGCCAGCAGAGGACAGTCTAATTCACCCCTCCACTTT. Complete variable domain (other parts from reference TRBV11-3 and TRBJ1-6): EAGVVQSPRYKIIEKKQPVAFWCNPISGHNTLYWYLQNLGQGPELLIRYENEEAVDDSQLPKDRFSAERLKGVDSTLKIQPAELGDSAVYLCASRGQSNSPLHFGNGTRLTVT.

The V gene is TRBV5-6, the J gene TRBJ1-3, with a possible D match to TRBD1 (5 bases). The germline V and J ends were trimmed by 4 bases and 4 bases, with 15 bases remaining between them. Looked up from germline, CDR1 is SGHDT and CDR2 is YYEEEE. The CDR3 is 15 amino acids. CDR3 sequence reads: CASSDPGGTGNTIYF. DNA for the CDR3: TGTGCCAGCAGCGACCCCGGGGGGACGGGAAACACCATATATTTT.

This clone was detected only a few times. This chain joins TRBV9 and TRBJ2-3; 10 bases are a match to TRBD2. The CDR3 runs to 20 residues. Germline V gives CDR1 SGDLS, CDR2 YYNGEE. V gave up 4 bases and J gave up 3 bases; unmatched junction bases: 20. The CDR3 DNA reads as TGTGCCAGCAGCCTATATGACTCGAGAGCGGGGGGGCTTGGAACAGATACGCAGTATTTT. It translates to CASSLYDSRAGGLGTDTQYF.

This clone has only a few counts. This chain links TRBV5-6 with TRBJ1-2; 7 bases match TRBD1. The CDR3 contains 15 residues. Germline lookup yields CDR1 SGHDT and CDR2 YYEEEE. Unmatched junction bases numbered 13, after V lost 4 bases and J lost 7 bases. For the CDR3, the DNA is TGTGCCAGCAGCACCTCGGACAGGCCAGGGTTTGGCTACACCTTC. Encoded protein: CASSTSDRPGFGYTF.

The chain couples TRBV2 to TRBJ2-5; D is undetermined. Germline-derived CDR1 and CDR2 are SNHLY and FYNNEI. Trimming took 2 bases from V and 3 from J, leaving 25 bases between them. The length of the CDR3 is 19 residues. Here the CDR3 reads CASSEPGDLRLRREETQYF. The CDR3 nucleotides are TGTGCCAGCAGTGAACCGGGTGACCTCAGGTTACGTCGGGAAGAGACCCAGTACTTC.

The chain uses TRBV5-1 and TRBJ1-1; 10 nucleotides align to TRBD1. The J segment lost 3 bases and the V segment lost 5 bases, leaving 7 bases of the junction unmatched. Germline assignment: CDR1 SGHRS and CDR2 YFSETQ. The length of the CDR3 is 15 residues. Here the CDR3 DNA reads TGCGCCAGCAGACAAGGGGACAGGGGAGACACTGAAGCTTTCTTT. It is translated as CASRQGDRGDTEAFF.

The CDR3: CASSLDISTDTQYF. CDR3 bases: TGTGCCAGCAGCTTGGACATAAGCACAGATACGCAGTATTTT. V gene TRBV7-9 combines with J gene TRBJ2-3, with D tentatively TRBD1 (5 bases). CDR1 SEHNR and CDR2 FQNEAQ come from the germline V gene (reference sequence). This CDR3 has 14 residues. V was cut by 3 bases and J by 0 bases, with 7 bases left in between.

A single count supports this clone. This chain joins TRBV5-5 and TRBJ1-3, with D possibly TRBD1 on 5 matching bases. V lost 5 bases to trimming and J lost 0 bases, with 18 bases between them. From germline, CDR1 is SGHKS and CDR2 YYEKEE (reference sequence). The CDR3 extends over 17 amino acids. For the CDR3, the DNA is TGTGCCAGCAGTCTGGGGACGGATGGGCCCTCTGGAAACACCATATATTTT. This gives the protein CASSLGTDGPSGNTIYF.

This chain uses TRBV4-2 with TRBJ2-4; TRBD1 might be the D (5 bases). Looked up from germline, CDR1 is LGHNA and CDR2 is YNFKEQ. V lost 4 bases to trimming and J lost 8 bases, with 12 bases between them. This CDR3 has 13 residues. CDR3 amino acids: CASSPAPRDIQYF. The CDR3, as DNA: TGTGCCAGCAGCCCCGCGCCCAGGGACATTCAGTACTTC.

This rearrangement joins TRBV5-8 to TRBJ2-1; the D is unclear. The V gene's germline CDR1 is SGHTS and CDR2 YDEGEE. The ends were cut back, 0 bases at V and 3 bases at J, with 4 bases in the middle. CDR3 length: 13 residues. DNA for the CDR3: TGTGCCAGCAGCTTGGACAGCTACAATGAGCAGTTCTTC. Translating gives CASSLDSYNEQFF.

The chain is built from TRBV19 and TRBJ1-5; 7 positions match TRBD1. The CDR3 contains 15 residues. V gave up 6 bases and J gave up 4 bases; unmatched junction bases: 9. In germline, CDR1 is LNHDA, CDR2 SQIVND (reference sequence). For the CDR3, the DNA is TGTGCCAGTAGCCGGACCACAGGGGCGAATCAGCCCCAGCATTTT. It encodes CASSRTTGANQPQHF. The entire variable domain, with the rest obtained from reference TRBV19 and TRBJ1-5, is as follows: DGGITQSPKYLFRKEGQNVTLSCEQNLNHDAMYWYRQDPGQGLRLIYYSQIVNDFQKGDIAEGYSVSREKKESFPLTVTSAQKNPTAFYLCASSRTTGANQPQHFGDGTRLSIL.

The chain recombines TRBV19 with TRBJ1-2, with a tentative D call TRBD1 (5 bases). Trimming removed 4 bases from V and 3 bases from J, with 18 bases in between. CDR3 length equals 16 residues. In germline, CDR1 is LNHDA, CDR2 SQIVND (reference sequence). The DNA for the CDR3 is TGTGCCAGTAGTAAATCAAAGGGGCGGGGTGACTATGGCTACACCTTC. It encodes CASSKSKGRGDYGYTF.

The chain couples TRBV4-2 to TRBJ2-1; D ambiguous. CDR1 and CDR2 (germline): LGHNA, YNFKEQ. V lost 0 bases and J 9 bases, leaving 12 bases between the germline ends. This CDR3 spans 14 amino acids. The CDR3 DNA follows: TGTGCCAGCAGCCAAGATCTTTTTTATGGTGAGCAGTTCTTC. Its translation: CASSQDLFYGEQFF.

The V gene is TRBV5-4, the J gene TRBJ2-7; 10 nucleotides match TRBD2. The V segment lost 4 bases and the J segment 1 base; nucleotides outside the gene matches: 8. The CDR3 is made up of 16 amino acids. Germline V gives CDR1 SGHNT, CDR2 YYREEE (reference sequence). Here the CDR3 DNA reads TGTGCCAGCAGCCGCTTAGCGGGGGGCCTTTCCTACGAGCAGTACTTC. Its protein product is CASSRLAGGLSYEQYF.

CDR3 DNA sequence: TGTGCCAGCAGCCCCCCAGATTGGGGGCAGAGCTCCTACGAGCAGTACTTC. Protein product: CASSPPDWGQSSYEQYF. The chain carries TRBV7-9 and TRBJ2-7, with TRBD1 as a possible D gene (6 bases). Trimming shortened V by 5 bases and J by 0 bases, and 20 bases separated the two germline ends. The germline V gene encodes CDR1 SEHNR and CDR2 FQNEAQ (reference sequence). The CDR3 loop spans 17 amino acids.